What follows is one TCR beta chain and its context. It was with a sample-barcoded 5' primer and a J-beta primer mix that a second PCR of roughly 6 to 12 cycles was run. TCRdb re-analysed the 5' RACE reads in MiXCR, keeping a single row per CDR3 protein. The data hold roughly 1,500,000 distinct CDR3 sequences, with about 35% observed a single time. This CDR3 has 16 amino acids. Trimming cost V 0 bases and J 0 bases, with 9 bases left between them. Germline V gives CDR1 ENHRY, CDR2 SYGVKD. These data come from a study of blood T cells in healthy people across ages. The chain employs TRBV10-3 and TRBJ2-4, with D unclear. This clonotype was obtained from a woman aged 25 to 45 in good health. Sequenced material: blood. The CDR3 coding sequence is TGTGCCATCAGTGAGTCCGCACAGCTAGCCAAAAACATTCAGTACTTC. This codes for CAISESAQLAKNIQYF.